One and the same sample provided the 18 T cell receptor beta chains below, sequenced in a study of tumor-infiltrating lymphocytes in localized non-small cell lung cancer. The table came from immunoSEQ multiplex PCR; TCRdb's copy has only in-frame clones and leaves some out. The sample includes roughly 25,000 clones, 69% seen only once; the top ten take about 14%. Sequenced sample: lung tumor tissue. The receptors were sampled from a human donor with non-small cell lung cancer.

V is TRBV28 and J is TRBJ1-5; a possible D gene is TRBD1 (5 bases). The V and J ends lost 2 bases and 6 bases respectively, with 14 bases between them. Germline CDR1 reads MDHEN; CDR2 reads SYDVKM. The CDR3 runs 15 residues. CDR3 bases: TGTGCCAGCAGTTTAATCGGGGGAGGACGTCAGCCCCAGCATTTT. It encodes CASSLIGGGRQPQHF.

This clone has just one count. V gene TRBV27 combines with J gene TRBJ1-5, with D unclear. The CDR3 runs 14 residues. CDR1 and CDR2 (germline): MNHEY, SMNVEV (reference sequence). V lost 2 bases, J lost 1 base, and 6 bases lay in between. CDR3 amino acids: CASSLEPSNQPQHF. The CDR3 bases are TGTGCCAGCAGTTTAGAACCGAGCAATCAGCCCCAGCATTTT.

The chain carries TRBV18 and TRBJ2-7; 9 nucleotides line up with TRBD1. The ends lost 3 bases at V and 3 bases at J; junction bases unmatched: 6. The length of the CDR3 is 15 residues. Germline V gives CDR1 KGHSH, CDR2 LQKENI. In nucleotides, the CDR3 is TGTGCCAGCTCACCCACCGGGACAGGGAACTACGAGCAGTACTTC. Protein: CASSPTGTGNYEQYF.

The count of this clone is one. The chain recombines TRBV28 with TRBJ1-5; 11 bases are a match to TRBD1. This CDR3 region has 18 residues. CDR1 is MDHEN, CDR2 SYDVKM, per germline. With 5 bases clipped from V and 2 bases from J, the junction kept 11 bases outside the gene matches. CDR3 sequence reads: CASSIYGQGAPGNQPQHF. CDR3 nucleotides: TGTGCCAGCAGTATCTATGGACAGGGGGCGCCTGGCAATCAGCCCCAGCATTTT.

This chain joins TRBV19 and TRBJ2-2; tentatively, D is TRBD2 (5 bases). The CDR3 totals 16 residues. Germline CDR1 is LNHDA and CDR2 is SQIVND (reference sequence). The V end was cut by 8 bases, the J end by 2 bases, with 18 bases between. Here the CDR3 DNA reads TGTGCCAGTGGGTTGCGCGGCGGGCCAAACACCGGGGAGCTGTTTTTT. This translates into CASGLRGGPNTGELFF.

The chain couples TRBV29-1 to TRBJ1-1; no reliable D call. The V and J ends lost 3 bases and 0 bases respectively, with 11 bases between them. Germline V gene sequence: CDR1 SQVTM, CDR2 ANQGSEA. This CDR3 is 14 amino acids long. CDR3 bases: TGCAGCGTTGAGTCCAGGCTGCTGAACACTGAAGCTTTCTTT. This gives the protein CSVESRLLNTEAFF.

The CDR3 here is CASRAGTSGGGYGYTF. Written as DNA, the CDR3 is TGTGCCAGCAGGGCCGGTACTTCAGGGGGTGGATATGGCTACACCTTC. This chain links TRBV2 with TRBJ1-2; 7 nucleotides align to TRBD1. V shed 6 bases, J shed 5 bases, and the junction held 15 bases outside the gene matches. Germline CDR1 SNHLY, CDR2 FYNNEI. The CDR3 is 16 amino acids.

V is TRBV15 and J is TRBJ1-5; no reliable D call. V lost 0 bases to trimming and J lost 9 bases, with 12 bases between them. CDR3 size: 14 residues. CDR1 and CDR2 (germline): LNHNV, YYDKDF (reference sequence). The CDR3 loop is CATSREEAWRPQHF. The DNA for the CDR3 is TGTGCCACCAGCAGAGAGGAGGCCTGGAGGCCCCAGCATTTT.

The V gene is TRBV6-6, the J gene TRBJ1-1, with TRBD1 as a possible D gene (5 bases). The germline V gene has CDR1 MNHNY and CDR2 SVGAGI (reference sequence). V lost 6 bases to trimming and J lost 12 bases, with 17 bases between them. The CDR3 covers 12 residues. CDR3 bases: TGTGCCAGCAGCCAAACCGGCGGGGGGACTTTCTTT. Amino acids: CASSQTGGGTFF.

The CDR3 loop is CASSLTPLASETQYF. The CDR3 nucleotides read TGTGCCAGCAGCTTAACGCCACTAGCTTCAGAGACCCAGTACTTC. The J gene is TRBJ2-5, the V gene TRBV7-3; tentative D call: TRBD2 (6 bases). V lost 0 bases to trimming and J lost 4 bases, with 12 bases between them. This CDR3 is built from 15 residues. CDR1 is SGHTA and CDR2 is FQGTGA in the germline V gene.

The CDR3 nucleotides read TGTGCCAGCAGCCCGGACAGGGGCTGGAATGAAAAACTGTTTTTT. This gives the protein CASSPDRGWNEKLFF. J is TRBJ1-4 and V is TRBV7-2, with TRBD1 matching 9 bases. The V gene end was trimmed by 5 bases and the J gene end by 5 bases; junction bases not matched to a gene: 6. This CDR3 has 15 amino acids. Germline CDR1 SGHTA, CDR2 FQGNSA. The complete variable domain, with remaining parts taken from reference TRBV7-2 and TRBJ1-4, reads GAGVSQSPSNKVTEKGKDVELRCDPISGHTALYWYRQSLGQGLEFLIYFQGNSAPDKSGLPSDRFSAERTGGSVSTLTIQRTQQEDSAVYLCASSPDRGWNEKLFFGSGTQLSVL.

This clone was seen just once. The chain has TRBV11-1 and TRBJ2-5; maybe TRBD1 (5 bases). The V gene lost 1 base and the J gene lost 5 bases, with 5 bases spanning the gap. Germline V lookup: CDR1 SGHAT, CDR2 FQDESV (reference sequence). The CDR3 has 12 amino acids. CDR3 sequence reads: CASSLEGETQYF. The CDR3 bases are TGTGCCAGCAGCTTAGAGGGGGAGACCCAGTACTTC.

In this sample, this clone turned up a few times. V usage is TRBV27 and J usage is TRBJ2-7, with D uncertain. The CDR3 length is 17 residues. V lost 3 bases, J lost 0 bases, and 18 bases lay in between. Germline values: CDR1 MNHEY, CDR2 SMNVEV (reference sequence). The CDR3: CASSFLGFGRDSYEQYF. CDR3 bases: TGTGCCAGCAGTTTCCTGGGCTTTGGTCGCGACTCCTACGAGCAGTACTTC.

The CDR3 DNA reads as TGTGCCAGCAGCCCAGCCTTGACAGGGACCGGGGAGCTGTTTTTT. Its protein is CASSPALTGTGELFF. The chain combines TRBV7-6 with TRBJ2-2; TRBD1 aligns across 7 bases. CDR1 SGHVS and CDR2 FNYEAQ come from the germline V gene. V lost 5 bases to trimming and J lost 5 bases; unmatched junction nucleotides: 8. There are 15 residues in the CDR3.

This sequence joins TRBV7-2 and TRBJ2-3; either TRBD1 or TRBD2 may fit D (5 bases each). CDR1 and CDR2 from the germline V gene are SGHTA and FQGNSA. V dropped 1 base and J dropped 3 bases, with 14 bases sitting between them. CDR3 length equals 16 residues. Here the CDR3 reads CASSLGGTVGTDTQYF. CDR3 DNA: TGTGCCAGCAGCTTAGGGGGGACCGTGGGGACAGATACGCAGTATTTT.

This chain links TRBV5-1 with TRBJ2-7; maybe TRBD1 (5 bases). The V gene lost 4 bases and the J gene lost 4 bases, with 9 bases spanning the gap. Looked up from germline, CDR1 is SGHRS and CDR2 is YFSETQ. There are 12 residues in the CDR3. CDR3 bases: TGCGCCAGCAGCCCAGGGCGTTACGAGCAGTACTTC. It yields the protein CASSPGRYEQYF.

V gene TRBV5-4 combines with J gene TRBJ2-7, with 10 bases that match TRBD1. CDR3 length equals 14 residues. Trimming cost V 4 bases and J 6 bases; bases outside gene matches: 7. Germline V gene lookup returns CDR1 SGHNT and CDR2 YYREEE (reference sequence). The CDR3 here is CASSPGTGVGEQYF. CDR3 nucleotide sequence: TGTGCCAGCAGCCCGGGGACAGGGGTCGGCGAGCAGTACTTC.

This CDR3 is CASSFAGSSGNTIYF. The CDR3 DNA sequence: TGTGCCAGCAGTTTTGCGGGGAGCTCTGGAAACACCATATATTTT. The chain combines TRBV28 with TRBJ1-3; no reliable D call. CDR1 is MDHEN, CDR2 SYDVKM, per germline. Deletions cut 3 bases from V and 0 bases from J, with 9 bases between. This CDR3 is 15 amino acids long.